The rows below give T cell receptor beta chains drawn from one sample of a study of T cell repertoires in cytomegalovirus infection. A single record per CDR3 protein comes from TCRdb applying MiXCR to the reads. The sample has some 300,000 distinct CDR3 sequences; about 8.8% are singletons. The sequencing sample was made of PBMCs. Source of these receptors: a human donor in good health (CMV status not recorded). Some clones in this sample may be carry-over from other donors' samples. CDR3s include the opening cysteine and the closing phenylalanine or tryptophan. D genes are given only for firm matches. For some rows the clone size is stated as once, few or many, or as a class when expanded; others skip it.

D gene,clone size,V gene,J gene,CDR3 DNA,CDR3 protein
-,once,TRBV6-4,TRBJ1-1,TGTGCCAGCAGTGACTCCGGACACACTGAAGCTTTCTTT,CASSDSGHTEAFF
-,many,TRBV7-8,TRBJ2-2,TGTGCCAGCAGCTTAACGGCAGTGACAGCTACTGGCACCGGGGAGCTGTTTTTT,CASSLTAVTATGTGELFF
-,-,TRBV6-2/TRBV6-3,TRBJ2-3,TGTGCCAGCAGACCCGGGACGAGACGCTGGTATTTT,CASRPGTRRWYF
-,many,TRBV28,TRBJ2-3,TGTGCCAGCAGTTTACCTGTCGCGGGGCAGAGAGATACGCAGTATTTT,CASSLPVAGQRDTQYF
TRBD1,many,TRBV19,TRBJ2-7,TGTGCCAGTAGCCGGGACAGGGGGGCCTACGAGCAGTACTTC,CASSRDRGAYEQYF
-,many,TRBV6-1,TRBJ1-5,TGTGCCAGCAGTCCCCGTGAAGAGCCCCAGCATTTT,CASSPREEPQHF
TRBD1,few,TRBV4-2,TRBJ2-7,TGTGCCAGCAGCCTTTCTGGGGTGCAGGGGGCTGTAAACGAGCAGTACTTC,CASSLSGVQGAVNEQYF
TRBD2,-,TRBV24-1,TRBJ2-2,TGTGCCACCAGCCCAACAGCGGGGGCCACCGGGGAGCTGTTTTTT,CATSPTAGATGELFF
-,many,TRBV20-1,TRBJ2-7,TGCAGTGCTAGTTTGGGCTATGAGCAGTACTTC,CSASLGYEQYF
TRBD2,many,TRBV12-3/TRBV12-4,TRBJ2-3,TGTGCCAGCAGCCCACGACTAGCGGGCACAGATACGCAGTATTTT,CASSPRLAGTDTQYF
-,-,TRBV5-1,TRBJ2-1,TGCGCCAGCAGCCCGGGCAAGGGGAATGAGCAGTTCTTC,CASSPGKGNEQFF
-,few,TRBV20-1,TRBJ2-1,TGCAGTGCTAGTGCAACAGGCCTGGGGTCCTACAATGAGCAGTTCTTC,CSASATGLGSYNEQFF
TRBD1,-,TRBV20-1,TRBJ1-1,TGCAGTGCTAGAATTTACAGGGGCGTGGACACTGAAGCTTTCTTT,CSARIYRGVDTEAFF
TRBD2,many,TRBV20-1,TRBJ2-1,TGCAGTGCTAGAGGTCTAGCGGGCGTCTCCTACAATGAGCAGTTCTTC,CSARGLAGVSYNEQFF
-,many,TRBV6-2/TRBV6-3,TRBJ1-1,TGTGCCAGCAGGCAATATGAGAACACTGAAGCTTTCTTT,CASRQYENTEAFF
TRBD1,once,TRBV2,TRBJ2-5,TGTGCCAGCAGTGAAGCGCTTCGGACAGGAAGTCAAGAGACCCAGTACTTC,CASSEALRTGSQETQYF
-,many,TRBV6-6,TRBJ2-3,TGTGCCAGCAGTTACCAGGGTGGCGATACGCAGTATTTT,CASSYQGGDTQYF
-,-,TRBV10-3,TRBJ1-2,TGTGCCACCAGAGATGTTTATGGCTACACCTTC,CATRDVYGYTF
TRBD1,many,TRBV20-1,TRBJ2-1,TGCAGTGCTACAAACCAGGGACAGGGGATCTACAATGAGCAGTTCTTC,CSATNQGQGIYNEQFF
-,many,TRBV7-6,TRBJ2-3,TGTGCCAGCAGCTTACGACAAAATAAAGCGGATACGCAGTATTTT,CASSLRQNKADTQYF
-,many,TRBV28,TRBJ2-5,TGTGCCAGCAGCCCCGGTCCGAGCGGGTATTTGAGAGAGACCCAGTACTTC,CASSPGPSGYLRETQYF
TRBD1,-,TRBV13,TRBJ1-2,TGTGCCAGCAGCATTGGCACCGGGACAGGCTATGGCTACACCTTC,CASSIGTGTGYGYTF
-,many,TRBV7-2,TRBJ2-7,TGTGCCAGCAGCTTAGCGCTCAGACAGGCGGTCGAGCAGTACTTC,CASSLALRQAVEQYF
-,-,TRBV29-1,TRBJ1-2,TGCAGCGTGGGAAGGAGAGGGGCGGGAGGCTACACCTTC,CSVGRRGAGGYTF
-,many,TRBV7-2,TRBJ2-3,TGTGCCAGCAGCTTCGAGGACCCCACAGATACGCAGTATTTT,CASSFEDPTDTQYF
TRBD1,many,TRBV6-6,TRBJ1-1,TGTGCCAGCACCCCTGACAGGGCCGGGTCTGAAGCTTTCTTT,CASTPDRAGSEAFF
-,-,TRBV28,TRBJ2-6,TGTGCCAGCAGTCCGGATCCCTCTGGGGCCAACGTCCTGACTTTC,CASSPDPSGANVLTF
-,-,TRBV2,TRBJ2-5,TGTGCCAGCAGTGAACGGACACTACAAGAGACCCAGTACTTC,CASSERTLQETQYF
-,few,TRBV20-1,TRBJ2-5,TGCAGTGCTAGAGATGGCGGGGTGGAGCAAGAGACCCAGTACTTC,CSARDGGVEQETQYF
-,-,TRBV2,TRBJ1-2,TGTGCCAGCACGGCCAGCATCTATGGCTACACCTTC,CASTASIYGYTF
TRBD2,many,TRBV20-1,TRBJ2-5,TGCAGTGCACAGAAGCCCAGCGGGGGCCGAGAGACCCAGTACTTC,CSAQKPSGGRETQYF
-,-,TRBV6-2/TRBV6-3,TRBJ1-5,TGTGCCAGCAGTTACCAAATAACAGGGACCCTCAATCAGCCCCAGCATTTT,CASSYQITGTLNQPQHF
TRBD1,many,TRBV29-1,TRBJ1-5,TGCAGCGTCGCCGGGACAGGGGGGAACAATCAGCCCCAGCATTTT,CSVAGTGGNNQPQHF
TRBD1,many,TRBV7-2,TRBJ1-2,TGTGCCAGCAGCCCACGGACAGGGGATGGCTACACCTTC,CASSPRTGDGYTF
-,-,TRBV20-1,TRBJ2-2,TGCAGTGCTAGAGATCGTCGGCAGGGGTGGACCGGGGAGCTGTTTTTT,CSARDRRQGWTGELFF
TRBD1,many,TRBV20-1,TRBJ1-1,TGCAGTGCTAGGGACAGGGCCTTAACTGAAGCTTTCTTT,CSARDRALTEAFF
TRBD1,-,TRBV12-3/TRBV12-4,TRBJ1-6,TGTGCCAGCAGTTCCCGGACAGGACTACTCCACTTT,CASSSRTGLLHF
-,-,TRBV20-1,TRBJ2-7,TGCAGTGCTAGAGATCCGAAGGGTCTCGAGCAGTACTTC,CSARDPKGLEQYF
-,many,TRBV28,TRBJ2-6,TGTGCCAGCAGGGGCCGCGCCGGGGCCAACGTCCTGACTTTC,CASRGRAGANVLTF
TRBD1,-,TRBV28,TRBJ2-2,TGTGCCAGCAGCCAAACAGGGGATCTTAGCACCGGGGAGCTGTTTTTT,CASSQTGDLSTGELFF
-,-,TRBV12-5,TRBJ1-2,TGTGCTAGTGGTTCCACGAAGGGGGACAACTTCAACTATGGCTACACCTTC,CASGSTKGDNFNYGYTF
-,-,TRBV7-9,TRBJ2-7,TGTGCCAGCAGCTCCCCCGGGACCCCCTACGAGCAGTACTTC,CASSSPGTPYEQYF